This T cell receptor beta chain was retrieved from a study of shared clonotypes between healthy human individuals. CD45RO-negative, CCR7-selected cells formed the naive CD8 fraction, which excluded terminally differentiated effector memory CD45RA+ cells. Donors were healthy HIV-negative adults without recently reported acute infections or vaccinations. The method was immunoSEQ multiplex PCR; TCRdb's version includes in-frame clones alone and lacks a portion of them. Of about 680,000 clones listed, under 95% are singletons. Specimen: naive CD8+ T cells sorted from blood. This clonotype originated in a man aged 25 to 45 in good health.

The CDR3 loop is CASPRRRLAETASYNEQFF. The CDR3 DNA is TGTGCCAGCCCCCGACGACGGCTAGCGGAGACTGCCTCCTACAATGAGCAGTTCTTC. V gene TRBV28 combines with J gene TRBJ2-1; TRBD2 matches at 7 bases. The J segment lost 0 bases and the V segment lost 8 bases, leaving 19 bases of the junction unmatched. Germline V CDR1 and CDR2: MDHEN, SYDVKM. The CDR3 is 19 residues long.